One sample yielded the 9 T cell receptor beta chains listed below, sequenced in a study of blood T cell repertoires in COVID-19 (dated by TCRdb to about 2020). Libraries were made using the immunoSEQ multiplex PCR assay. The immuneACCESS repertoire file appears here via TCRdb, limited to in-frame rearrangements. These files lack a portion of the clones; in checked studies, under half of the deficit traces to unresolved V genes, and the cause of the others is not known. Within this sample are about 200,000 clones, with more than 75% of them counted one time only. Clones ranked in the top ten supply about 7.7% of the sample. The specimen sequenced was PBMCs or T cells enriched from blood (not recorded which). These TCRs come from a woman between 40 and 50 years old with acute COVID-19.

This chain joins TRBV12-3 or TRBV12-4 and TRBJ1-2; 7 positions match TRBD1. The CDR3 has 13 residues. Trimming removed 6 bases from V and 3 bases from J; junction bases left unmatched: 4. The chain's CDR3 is CASSRDSDYGYTF. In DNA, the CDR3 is TGTGCCAGCAGCAGGGACAGCGACTATGGCTACACCTTC.

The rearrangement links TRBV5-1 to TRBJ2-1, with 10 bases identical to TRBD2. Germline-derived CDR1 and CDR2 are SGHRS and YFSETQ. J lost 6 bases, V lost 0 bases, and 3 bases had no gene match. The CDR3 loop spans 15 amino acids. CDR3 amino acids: CASSLASGGANEQFF. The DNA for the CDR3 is TGCGCCAGCAGCTTGGCCAGCGGGGGGGCCAATGAGCAGTTCTTC.

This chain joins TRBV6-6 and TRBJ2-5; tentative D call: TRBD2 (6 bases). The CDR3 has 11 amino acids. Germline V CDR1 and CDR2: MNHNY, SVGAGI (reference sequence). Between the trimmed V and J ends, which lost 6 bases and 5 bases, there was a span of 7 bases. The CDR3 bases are TGTGCCAGCAGCCGGGGGGAGACCCAGTACTTC. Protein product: CASSRGETQYF.

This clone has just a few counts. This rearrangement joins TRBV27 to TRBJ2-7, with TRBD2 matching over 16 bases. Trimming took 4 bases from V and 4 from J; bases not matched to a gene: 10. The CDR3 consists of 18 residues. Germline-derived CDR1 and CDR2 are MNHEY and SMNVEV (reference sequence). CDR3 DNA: TGTGCCAGCAGTTCCGGGACTAGCGGGAGGGCCCAAGGGTACGAGCAGTACTTC. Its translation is CASSSGTSGRAQGYEQYF.

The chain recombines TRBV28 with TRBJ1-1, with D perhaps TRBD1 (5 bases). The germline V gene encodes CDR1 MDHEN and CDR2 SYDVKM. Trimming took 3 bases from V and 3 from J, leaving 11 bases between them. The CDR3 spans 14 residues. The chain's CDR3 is CASSLGEVHTEAFF. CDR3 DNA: TGTGCCAGCAGTTTGGGGGAGGTCCACACTGAAGCTTTCTTT.

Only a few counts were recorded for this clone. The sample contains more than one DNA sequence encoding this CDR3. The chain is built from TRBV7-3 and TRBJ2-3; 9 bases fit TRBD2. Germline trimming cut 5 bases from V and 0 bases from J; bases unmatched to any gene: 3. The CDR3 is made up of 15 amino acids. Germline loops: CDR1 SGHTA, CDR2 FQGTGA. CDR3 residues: CASSRAGGSTDTQYF. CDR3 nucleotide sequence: TGTGCCAGCAGCCGAGCGGGGGGAAGCACAGATACGCAGTATTTT.

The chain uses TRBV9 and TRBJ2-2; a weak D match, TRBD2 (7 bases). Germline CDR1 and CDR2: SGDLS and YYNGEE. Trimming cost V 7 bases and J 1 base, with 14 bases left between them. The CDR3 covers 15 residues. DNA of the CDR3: TGTGCCAGCCAACTCGGGGGGCAGAACACCGGGGAGCTGTTTTTT. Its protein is CASQLGGQNTGELFF.

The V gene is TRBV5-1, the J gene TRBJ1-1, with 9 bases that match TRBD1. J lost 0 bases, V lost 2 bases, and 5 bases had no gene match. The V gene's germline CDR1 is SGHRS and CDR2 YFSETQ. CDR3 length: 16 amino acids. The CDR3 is CASSFRTGAVNTEAFF. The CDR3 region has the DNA TGCGCCAGCAGCTTCCGGACAGGGGCCGTGAACACTGAAGCTTTCTTT.

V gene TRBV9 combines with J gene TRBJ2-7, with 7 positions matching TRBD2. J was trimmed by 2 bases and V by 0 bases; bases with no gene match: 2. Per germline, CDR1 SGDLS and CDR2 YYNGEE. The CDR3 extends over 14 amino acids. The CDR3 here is CASSVGGGTYEQYF. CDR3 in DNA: TGTGCCAGCAGCGTAGGGGGGGGAACCTACGAGCAGTACTTC.